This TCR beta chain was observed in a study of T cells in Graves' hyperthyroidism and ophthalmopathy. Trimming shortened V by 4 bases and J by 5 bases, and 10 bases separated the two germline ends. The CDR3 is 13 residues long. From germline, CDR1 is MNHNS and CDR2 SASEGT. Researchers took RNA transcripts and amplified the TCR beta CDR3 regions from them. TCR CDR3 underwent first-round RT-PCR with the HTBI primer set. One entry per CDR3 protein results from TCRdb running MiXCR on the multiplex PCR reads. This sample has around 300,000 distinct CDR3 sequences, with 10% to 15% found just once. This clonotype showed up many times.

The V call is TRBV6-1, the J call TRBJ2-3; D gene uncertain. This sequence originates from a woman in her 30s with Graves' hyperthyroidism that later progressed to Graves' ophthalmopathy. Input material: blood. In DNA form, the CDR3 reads TGTGCCAGCAGTGCCGCGGTCGAAGATACGCAGTATTTT. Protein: CASSAAVEDTQYF.